This T cell receptor (beta chain) was retrieved from a study of blood T cell repertoires in COVID-19. Method: immunoSEQ multiplex PCR; TCRdb's copy keeps in-frame clones and lacks some. The sample contains under 200,000 clones, about 83% of which appear only once. Germline values: CDR1 SNHLY, CDR2 FYNNEI. The CDR3 runs to 14 residues. The ends lost 3 bases at V and 3 bases at J; junction bases unmatched: 2. The chain joins TRBV2 to TRBJ1-3; 7 positions match TRBD1. Material for sequencing was peripheral blood. This clonotype originated in a man in his late teens or twenties with active or convalescent COVID-19. The CDR3 DNA is TGTGCCAGCAGTGAGAGGGGGCTTGGAAACACCATATATTTT. Its translation is CASSERGLGNTIYF.